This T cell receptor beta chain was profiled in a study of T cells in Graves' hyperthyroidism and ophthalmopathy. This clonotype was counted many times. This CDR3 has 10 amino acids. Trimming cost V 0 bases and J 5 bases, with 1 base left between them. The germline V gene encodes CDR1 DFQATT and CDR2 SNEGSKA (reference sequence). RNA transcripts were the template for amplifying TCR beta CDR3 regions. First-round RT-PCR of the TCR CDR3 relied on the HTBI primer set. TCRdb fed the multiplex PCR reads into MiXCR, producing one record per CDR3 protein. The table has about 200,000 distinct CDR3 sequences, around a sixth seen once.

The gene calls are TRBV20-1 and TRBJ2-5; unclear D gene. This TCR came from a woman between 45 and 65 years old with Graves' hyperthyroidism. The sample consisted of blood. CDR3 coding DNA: TGCAGTGCTAGAGATGAGACCCAGTACTTC. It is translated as CSARDETQYF.